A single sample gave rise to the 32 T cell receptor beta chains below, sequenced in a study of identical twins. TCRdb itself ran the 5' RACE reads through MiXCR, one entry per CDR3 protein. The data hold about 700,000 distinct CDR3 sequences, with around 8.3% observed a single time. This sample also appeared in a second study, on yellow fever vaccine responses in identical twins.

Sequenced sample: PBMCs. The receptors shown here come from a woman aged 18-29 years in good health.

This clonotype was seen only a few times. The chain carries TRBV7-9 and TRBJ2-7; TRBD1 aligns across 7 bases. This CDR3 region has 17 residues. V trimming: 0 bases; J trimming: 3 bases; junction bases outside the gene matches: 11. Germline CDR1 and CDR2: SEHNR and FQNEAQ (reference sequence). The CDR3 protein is CASSLAHKTGSNYEQYF. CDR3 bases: TGTGCCAGCAGCTTAGCGCATAAGACAGGGTCAAACTACGAGCAGTACTTC.

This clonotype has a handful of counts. The CDR3 DNA is TGCAGCGTGGGACACGTTTCTGGGGCCAACGTCCTGACTTTC. Translating gives CSVGHVSGANVLTF. This sequence joins TRBV29-1 and TRBJ2-6; TRBD1 is a possible D gene (6 bases). The germline V gene has CDR1 SQVTM and CDR2 ANQGSEA. This CDR3 is built from 14 residues. Trimming shortened V by 6 bases and J by 1 base, and 10 bases separated the two germline ends.

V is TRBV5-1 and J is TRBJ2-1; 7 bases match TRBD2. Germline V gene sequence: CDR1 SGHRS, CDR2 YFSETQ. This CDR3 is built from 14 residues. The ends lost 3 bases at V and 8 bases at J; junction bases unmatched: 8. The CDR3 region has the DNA TGCGCCAGCAGCTCAGGACTAGTGGGAGATGAGCAGTTCTTC. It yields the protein CASSSGLVGDEQFF.

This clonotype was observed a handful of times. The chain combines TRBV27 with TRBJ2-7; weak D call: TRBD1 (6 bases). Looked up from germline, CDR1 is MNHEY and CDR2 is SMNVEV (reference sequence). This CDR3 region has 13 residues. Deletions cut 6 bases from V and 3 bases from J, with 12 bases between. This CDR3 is CASSPGARYEQYF. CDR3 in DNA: TGTGCCAGCAGCCCAGGGGCCCGCTACGAGCAGTACTTC.

CDR3 in amino acids: CASSHRVLCCEQYF. CDR3 DNA: TGTGCCAGCAGCCACAGGGTCCTCTGCTGCGAGCAGTACTTC. The chain has TRBV4-2 and TRBJ2-7, with D maybe TRBD1 (5 bases). The CDR3 is 14 amino acids. The germline V gene encodes CDR1 LGHNA and CDR2 YNFKEQ. V dropped 3 bases and J dropped 6 bases, with 15 bases sitting between them.

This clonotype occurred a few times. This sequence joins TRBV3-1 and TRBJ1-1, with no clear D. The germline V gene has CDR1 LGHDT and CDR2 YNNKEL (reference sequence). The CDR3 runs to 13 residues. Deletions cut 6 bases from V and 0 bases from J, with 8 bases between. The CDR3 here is CASSRLLNTEAFF. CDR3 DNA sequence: TGTGCCAGCAGTCGATTATTGAACACTGAAGCTTTCTTT.

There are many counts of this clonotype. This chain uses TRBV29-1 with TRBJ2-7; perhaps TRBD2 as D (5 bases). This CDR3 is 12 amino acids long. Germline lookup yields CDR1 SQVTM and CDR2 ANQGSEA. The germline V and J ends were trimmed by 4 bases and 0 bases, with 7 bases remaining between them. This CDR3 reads CSVGRNSYEQYF. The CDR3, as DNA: TGCAGCGTTGGGAGGAACTCCTACGAGCAGTACTTC.

The CDR3 region is CASSEPGAPYEQYF. The CDR3 DNA follows: TGCGCCAGCAGTGAGCCCGGGGCGCCCTACGAGCAGTACTTC. This rearrangement joins TRBV10-1 to TRBJ2-7; either TRBD1 or TRBD2 may supply D (5 bases each). The CDR3 has 14 amino acids. V lost 2 bases to trimming and J lost 2 bases, with 10 bases between them. Germline V gene data show CDR1 as WNHNN and CDR2 as SYGVQD (reference sequence).

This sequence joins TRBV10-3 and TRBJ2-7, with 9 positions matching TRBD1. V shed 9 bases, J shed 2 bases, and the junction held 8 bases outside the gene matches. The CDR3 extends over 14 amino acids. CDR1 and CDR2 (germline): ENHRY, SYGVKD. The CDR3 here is CAMNPGQGTYEQYF. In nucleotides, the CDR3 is TGTGCCATGAACCCGGGACAGGGAACCTACGAGCAGTACTTC.

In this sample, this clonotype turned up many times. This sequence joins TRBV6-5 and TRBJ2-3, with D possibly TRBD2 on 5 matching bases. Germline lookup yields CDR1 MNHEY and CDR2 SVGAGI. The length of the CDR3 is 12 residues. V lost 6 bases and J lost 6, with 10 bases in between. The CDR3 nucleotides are TGTGCCAGCAGCCGCAGCGGCGATACGCAGTATTTT. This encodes CASSRSGDTQYF.

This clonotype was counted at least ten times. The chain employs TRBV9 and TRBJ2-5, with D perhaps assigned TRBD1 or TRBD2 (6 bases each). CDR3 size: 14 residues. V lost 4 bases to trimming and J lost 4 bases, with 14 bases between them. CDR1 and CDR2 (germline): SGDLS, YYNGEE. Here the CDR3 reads CASSRGGLGETQYF. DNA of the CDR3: TGTGCCAGCAGCCGAGGGGGGCTTGGAGAGACCCAGTACTTC.

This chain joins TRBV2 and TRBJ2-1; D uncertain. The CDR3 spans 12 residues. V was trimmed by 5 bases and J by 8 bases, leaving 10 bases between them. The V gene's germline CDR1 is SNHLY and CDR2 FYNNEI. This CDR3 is CASSPRSDEQFF. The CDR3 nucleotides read TGTGCCAGCAGTCCCCGGAGCGATGAGCAGTTCTTC.

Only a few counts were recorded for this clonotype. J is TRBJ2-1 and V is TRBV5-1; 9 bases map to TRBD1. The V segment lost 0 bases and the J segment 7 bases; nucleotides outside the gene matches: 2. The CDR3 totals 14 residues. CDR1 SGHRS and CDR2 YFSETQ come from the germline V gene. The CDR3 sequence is CASSLVGTGNEQFF. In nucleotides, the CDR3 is TGCGCCAGCAGCTTGGTTGGGACAGGGAATGAGCAGTTCTTC. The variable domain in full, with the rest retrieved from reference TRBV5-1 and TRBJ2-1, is KAGVTQTPRYLIKTRGQQVTLSCSPISGHRSVSWYQQTPGQGLQFLFEYFSETQRNKGNFPGRFSGRQFSNSRSEMNVSTLELGDSALYLCASSLVGTGNEQFFGPGTRLTVL.

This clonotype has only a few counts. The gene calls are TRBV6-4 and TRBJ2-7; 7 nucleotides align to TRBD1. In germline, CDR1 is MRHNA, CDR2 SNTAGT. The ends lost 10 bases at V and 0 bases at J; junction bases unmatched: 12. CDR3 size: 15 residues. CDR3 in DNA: TGTGCCACCCCAGGAAGGGGGCCCAGCTCCTACGAGCAGTACTTC. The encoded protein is CATPGRGPSSYEQYF.

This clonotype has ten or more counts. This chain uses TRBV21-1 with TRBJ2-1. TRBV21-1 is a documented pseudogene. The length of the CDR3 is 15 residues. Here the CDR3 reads CASSKTGYSYNEQFF. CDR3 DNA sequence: TGTGCCAGCAGCAAGACTGGGTACTCCTACAATGAGCAGTTCTTC.

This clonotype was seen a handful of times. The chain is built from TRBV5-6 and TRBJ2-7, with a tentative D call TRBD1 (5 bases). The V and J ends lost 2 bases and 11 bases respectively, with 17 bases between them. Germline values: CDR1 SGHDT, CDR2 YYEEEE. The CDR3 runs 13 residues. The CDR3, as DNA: TGTGCCAGCAGCTTCCACGGGCAGGGTATAGAGTACTTC. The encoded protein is CASSFHGQGIEYF.

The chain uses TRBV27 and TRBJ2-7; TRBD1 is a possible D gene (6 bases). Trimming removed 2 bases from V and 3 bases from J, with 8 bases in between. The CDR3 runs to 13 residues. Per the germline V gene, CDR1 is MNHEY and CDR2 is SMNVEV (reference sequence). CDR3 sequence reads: CASSLDRFYEQYF. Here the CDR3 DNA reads TGTGCCAGCAGTTTAGACAGGTTCTACGAGCAGTACTTC.

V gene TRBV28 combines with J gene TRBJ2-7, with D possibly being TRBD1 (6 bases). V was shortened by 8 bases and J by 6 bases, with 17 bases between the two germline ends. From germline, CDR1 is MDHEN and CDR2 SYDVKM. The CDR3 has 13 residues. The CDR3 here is CASLPGDHGEQYF. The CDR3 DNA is TGTGCCAGCCTACCAGGGGATCACGGCGAGCAGTACTTC. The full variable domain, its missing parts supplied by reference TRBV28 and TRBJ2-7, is DVKVTQSSRYLVKRTGEKVFLECVQDMDHENMFWYRQDPGLGLRLIYFSYDVKMKEKGDIPEGYSVSREKKERFSLILESASTNQTSMYLCASLPGDHGEQYFGPGTRLTVT.

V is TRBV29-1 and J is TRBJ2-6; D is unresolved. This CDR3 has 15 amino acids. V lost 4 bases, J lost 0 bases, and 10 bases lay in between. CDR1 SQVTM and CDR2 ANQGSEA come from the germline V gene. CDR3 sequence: CSVVGPGSGANVLTF. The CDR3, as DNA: TGCAGCGTTGTAGGGCCAGGCTCTGGGGCCAACGTCCTGACTTTC.

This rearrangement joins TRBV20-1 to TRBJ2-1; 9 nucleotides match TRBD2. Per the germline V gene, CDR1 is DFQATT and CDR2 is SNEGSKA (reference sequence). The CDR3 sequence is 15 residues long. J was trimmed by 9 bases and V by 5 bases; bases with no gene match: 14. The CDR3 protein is CSAFNAGTSKGEQFF. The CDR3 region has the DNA TGCAGTGCTTTTAACGCCGGGACTAGCAAGGGTGAGCAGTTCTTC.

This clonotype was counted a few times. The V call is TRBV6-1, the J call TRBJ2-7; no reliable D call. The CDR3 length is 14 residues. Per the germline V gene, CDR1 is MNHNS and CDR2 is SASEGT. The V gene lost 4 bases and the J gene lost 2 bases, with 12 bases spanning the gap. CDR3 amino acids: CASSAWARTYEQYF. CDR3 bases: TGTGCCAGCAGTGCATGGGCTAGAACCTACGAGCAGTACTTC.

The CDR3, as DNA: TGTGCCAGCAGCAGTGGAGGGCACTACGAGCAGTACTTC. It codes for CASSSGGHYEQYF. The chain is built from TRBV7-8 and TRBJ2-7; maybe TRBD2 (6 bases). Germline values: CDR1 SGHVS, CDR2 FQNEAQ. This CDR3 has 13 amino acids. V was shortened by 5 bases and J by 3 bases, with 11 bases between the two germline ends.

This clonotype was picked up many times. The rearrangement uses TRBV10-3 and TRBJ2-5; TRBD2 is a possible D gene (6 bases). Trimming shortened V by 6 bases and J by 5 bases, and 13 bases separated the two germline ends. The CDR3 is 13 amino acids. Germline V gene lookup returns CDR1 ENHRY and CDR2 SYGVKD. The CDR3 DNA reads TGTGCCATCAGAATACGGGAGCGGGAGACCCAGTACTTC. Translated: CAIRIRERETQYF.

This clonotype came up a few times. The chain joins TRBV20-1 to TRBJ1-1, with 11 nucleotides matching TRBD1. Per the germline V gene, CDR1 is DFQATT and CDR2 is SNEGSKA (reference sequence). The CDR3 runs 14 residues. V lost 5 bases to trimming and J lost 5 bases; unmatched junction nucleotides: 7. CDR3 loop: CSAGPGTGGTEAFF. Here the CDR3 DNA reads TGCAGTGCTGGTCCCGGGACAGGGGGGACTGAAGCTTTCTTT.

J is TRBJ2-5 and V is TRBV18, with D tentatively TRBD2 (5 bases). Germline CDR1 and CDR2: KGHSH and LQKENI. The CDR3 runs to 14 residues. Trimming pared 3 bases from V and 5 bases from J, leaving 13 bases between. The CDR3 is CASSPESKRETQYF. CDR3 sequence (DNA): TGTGCCAGCTCACCGGAGAGCAAGCGGGAGACCCAGTACTTC.

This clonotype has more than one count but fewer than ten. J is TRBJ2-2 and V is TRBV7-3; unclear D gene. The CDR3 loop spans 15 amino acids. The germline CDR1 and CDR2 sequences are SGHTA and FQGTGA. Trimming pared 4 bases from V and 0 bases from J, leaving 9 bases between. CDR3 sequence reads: CASSSSPTNTGELFF. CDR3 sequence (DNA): TGTGCCAGCAGCTCCTCTCCTACGAACACCGGGGAGCTGTTTTTT. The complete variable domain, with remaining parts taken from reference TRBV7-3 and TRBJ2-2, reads GAGVSQTPSNKVTEKGKYVELRCDPISGHTALYWYRQSLGQGPEFLIYFQGTGAADDSGLPNDRFFAVRPEGSVSTLKIQRTERGDSAVYLCASSSSPTNTGELFFGEGSRLTVL.

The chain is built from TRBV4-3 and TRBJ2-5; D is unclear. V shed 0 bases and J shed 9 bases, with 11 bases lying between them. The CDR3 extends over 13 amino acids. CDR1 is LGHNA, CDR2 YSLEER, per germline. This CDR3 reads CASSQEQNLSQYF. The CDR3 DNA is TGCGCCAGCAGCCAAGAACAGAATTTGTCCCAGTACTTC.

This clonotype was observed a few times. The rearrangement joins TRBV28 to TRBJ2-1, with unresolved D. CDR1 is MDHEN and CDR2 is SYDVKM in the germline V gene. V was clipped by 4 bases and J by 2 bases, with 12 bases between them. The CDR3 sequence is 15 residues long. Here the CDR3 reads CASSSRQMAYNEQFF. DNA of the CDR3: TGTGCCAGCAGTTCCAGGCAGATGGCCTACAATGAGCAGTTCTTC.

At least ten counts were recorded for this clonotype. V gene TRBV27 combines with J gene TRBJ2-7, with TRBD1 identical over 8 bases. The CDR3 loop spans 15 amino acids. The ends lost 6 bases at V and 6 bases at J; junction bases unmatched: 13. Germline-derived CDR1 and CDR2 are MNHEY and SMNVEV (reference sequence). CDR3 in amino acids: CASRIGTGGIFEQYF. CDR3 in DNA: TGTGCCAGCAGGATTGGAACAGGGGGTATCTTCGAGCAGTACTTC.

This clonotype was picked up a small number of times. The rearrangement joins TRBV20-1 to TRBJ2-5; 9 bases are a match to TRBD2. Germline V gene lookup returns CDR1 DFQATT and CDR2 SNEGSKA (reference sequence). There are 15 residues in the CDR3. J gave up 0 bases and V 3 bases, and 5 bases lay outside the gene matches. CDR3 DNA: TGCAGTGCTAGGTCCCTAGCGGGAAACCAAGAGACCCAGTACTTC. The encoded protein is CSARSLAGNQETQYF.

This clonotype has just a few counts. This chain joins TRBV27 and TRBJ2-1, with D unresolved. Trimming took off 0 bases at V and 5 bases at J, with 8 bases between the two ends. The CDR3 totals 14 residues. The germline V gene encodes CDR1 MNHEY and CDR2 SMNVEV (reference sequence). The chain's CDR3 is CASSLSALHNEQFF. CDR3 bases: TGTGCCAGCAGTTTATCGGCACTCCACAATGAGCAGTTCTTC.

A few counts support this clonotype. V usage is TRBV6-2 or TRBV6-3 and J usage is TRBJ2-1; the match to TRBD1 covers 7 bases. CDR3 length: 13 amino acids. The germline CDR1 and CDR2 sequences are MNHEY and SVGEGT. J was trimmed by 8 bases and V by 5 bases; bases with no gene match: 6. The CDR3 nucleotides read TGTGCCAGCAGTCCTACAGGGGACGATGAGCAGTTCTTC. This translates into CASSPTGDDEQFF.